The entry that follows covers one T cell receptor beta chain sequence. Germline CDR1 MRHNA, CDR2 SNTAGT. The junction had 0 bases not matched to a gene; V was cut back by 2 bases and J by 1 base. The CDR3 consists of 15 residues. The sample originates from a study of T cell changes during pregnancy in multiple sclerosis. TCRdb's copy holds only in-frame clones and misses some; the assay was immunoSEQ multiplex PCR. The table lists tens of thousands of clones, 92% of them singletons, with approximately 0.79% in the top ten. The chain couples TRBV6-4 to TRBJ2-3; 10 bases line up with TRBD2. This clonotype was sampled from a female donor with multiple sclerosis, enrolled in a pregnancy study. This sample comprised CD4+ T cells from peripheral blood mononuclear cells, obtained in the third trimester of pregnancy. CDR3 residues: CASSDGTSGTDTQYF. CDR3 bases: TGTGCCAGCAGTGACGGGACTAGCGGCACAGATACGCAGTATTTT.